Sequencing of this T cell receptor (beta chain) was carried out in a study of blood T cell repertoires in COVID-19. For the study at large: Samples representing acute and convalescent COVID-19 were sourced from the United States, Italy and Spain. T cells, B-cell-depleted T cells, or PBMCs supplied cDNA or gDNA.

In the original analysis: Scientists estimated how many nucleated cells there were by amplifying reference gene primers. Clones were read by immunoSEQ multiplex PCR, and TCRdb kept only the in-frame ones, dropping some. V, J and clone size are taken as reported in that table, and D and trimming were inferred from the DNA itself. The data show about 81,000 clones, around 92% seen once. The CDR3 contains 15 residues. Trimming took 6 bases from V and 4 from J; bases not matched to a gene: 8. Germline V gene sequence: CDR1 ENHRY, CDR2 SYGVKD. V and J are TRBV10-3 and TRBJ1-2; 10 bases fit TRBD1. This receptor was identified in a woman aged 45-65 years in a cohort sampled during active COVID-19. Sequenced material: peripheral blood. The CDR3 DNA follows: TGTGCCATCAGGCCAGGGACAGGGGATTTCTATGGCTACACCTTC. Translated, it gives CAIRPGTGDFYGYTF.